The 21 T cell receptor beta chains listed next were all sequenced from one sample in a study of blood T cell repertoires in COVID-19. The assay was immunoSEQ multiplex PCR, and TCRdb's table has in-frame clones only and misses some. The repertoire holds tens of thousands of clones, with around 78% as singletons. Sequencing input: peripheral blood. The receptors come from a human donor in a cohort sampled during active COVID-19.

In DNA, the CDR3 is TGCGCCAGCAGCTTGGAGGCTAGCGGGGGGCAGGCGCAGTATTTT. Protein sequence: CASSLEASGGQAQYF. The genes are TRBV5-1 and TRBJ2-3, with TRBD2 matching 11 bases. Germline loops: CDR1 SGHRS, CDR2 YFSETQ. The V gene end was trimmed by 0 bases and the J gene end by 10 bases; junction bases not matched to a gene: 7. The CDR3 length is 15 residues.

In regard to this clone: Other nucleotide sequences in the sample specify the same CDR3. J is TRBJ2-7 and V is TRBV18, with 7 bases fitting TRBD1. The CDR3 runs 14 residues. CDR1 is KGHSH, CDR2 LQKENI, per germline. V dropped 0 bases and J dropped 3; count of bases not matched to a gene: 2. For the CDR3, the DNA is TGTGCCAGCTCACCACCGGGACAGTACTACGAGCAGTACTTC. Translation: CASSPPGQYYEQYF.

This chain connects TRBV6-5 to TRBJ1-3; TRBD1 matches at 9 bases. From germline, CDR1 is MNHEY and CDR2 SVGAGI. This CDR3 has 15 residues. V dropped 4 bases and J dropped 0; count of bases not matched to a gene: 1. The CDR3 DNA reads TGTGCCAGCAGTTTGACAGGGGGCTCTGGAAACACCATATATTTT. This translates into CASSLTGGSGNTIYF.

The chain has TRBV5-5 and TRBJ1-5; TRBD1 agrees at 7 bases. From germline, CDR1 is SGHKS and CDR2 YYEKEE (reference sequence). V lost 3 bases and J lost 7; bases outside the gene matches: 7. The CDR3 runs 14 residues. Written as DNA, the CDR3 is TGTGCCAGCAGCTATGAACAGGGGTACCAGCCCCAGCATTTT. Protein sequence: CASSYEQGYQPQHF.

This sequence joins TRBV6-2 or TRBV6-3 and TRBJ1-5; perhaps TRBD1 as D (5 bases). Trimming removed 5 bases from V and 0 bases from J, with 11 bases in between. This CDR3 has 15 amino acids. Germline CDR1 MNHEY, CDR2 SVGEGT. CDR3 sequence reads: CASSGPTDSNQPQHF. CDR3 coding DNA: TGTGCCAGCAGTGGACCGACAGATAGCAATCAGCCCCAGCATTTT.

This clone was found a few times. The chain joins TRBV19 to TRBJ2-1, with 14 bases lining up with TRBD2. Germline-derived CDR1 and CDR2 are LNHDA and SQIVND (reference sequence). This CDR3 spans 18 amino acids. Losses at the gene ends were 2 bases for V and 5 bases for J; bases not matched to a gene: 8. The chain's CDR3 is CASSIPQTSGRGNNEQFF. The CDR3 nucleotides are TGTGCCAGTAGTATACCGCAGACTAGCGGGAGGGGCAACAATGAGCAGTTCTTC.

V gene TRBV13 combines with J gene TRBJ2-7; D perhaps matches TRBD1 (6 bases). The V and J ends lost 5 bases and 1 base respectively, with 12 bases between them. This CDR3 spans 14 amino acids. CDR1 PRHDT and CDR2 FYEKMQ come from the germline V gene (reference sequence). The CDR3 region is CASSERTVSYEQYF. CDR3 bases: TGTGCCAGCAGCGAGAGGACAGTTTCCTACGAGCAGTACTTC.

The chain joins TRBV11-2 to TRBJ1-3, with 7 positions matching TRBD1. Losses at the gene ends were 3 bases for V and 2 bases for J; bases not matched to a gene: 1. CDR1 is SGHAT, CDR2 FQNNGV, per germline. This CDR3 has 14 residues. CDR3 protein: CASSFDRAGNTIYF. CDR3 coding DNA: TGTGCCAGCAGCTTCGACAGGGCTGGAAACACCATATATTTT.

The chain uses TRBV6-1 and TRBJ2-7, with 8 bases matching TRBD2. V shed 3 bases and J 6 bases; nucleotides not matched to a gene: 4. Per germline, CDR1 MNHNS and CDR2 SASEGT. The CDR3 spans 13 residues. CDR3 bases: TGTGCCAGCAGTGATTACCGGGGGGGCGAGCAGTACTTC. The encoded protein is CASSDYRGGEQYF.

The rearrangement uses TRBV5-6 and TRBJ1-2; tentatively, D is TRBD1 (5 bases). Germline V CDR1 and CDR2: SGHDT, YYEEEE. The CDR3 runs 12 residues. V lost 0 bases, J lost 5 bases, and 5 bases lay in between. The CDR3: CASSLGQYGYTF. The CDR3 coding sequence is TGTGCCAGCAGCTTGGGACAGTATGGCTACACCTTC.

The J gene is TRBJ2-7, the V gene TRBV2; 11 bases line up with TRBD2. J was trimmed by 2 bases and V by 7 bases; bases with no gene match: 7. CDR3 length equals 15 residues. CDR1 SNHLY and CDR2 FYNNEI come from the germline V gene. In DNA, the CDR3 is TGTGCCAGCAACCCCCGACTAGCGGGGACCTACGAGCAGTACTTC. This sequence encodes CASNPRLAGTYEQYF. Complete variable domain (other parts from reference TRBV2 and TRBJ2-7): EPEVTQTPSHQVTQMGQEVILRCVPISNHLYFYWYRQILGQKVEFLVSFYNNEISEKSEIFDDQFSVERPDGSNFTLKIRSTKLEDSAMYFCASNPRLAGTYEQYFGPGTRLTVT.

The CDR3 DNA reads as TGTGCCAGCAGCTTGACAGGGCAAAACACCGGGGAGCTGTTTTTT. Protein sequence: CASSLTGQNTGELFF. This chain connects TRBV7-2 to TRBJ2-2; 7 positions agree with TRBD1. V gave up 3 bases and J gave up 2 bases; unmatched junction bases: 3. The CDR3 has 15 residues. The V gene's germline CDR1 is SGHTA and CDR2 FQGNSA. The full variable domain, rest sourced from reference TRBV7-2 and TRBJ2-2, is GAGVSQSPSNKVTEKGKDVELRCDPISGHTALYWYRQSLGQGLEFLIYFQGNSAPDKSGLPSDRFSAERTGGSVSTLTIQRTQQEDSAVYLCASSLTGQNTGELFFGEGSRLTVL.

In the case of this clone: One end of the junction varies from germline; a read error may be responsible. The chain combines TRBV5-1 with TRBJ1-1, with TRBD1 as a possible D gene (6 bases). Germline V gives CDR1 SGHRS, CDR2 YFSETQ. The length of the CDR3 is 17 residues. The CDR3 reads CASTLIVGAGVNTEAFF. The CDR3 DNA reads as TGCGCCAGCACCTTGATTGTGGGGGCAGGGGTGAACACTGAAGCTTTCTTT.

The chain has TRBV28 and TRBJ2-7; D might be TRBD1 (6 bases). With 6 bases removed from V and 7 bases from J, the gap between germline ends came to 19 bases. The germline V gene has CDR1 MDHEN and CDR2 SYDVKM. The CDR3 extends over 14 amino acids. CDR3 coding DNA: TGTGCCAGCAGCATCCAGGCAGGGACAAGTGAGCAGTACTTC. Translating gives CASSIQAGTSEQYF.

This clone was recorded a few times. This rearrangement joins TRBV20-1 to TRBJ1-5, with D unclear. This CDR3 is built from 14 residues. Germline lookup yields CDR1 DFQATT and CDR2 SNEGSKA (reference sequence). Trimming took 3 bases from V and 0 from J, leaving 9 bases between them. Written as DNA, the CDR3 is TGCAGTGCTAGTTTGGGCTATAGCAATCAGCCCCAGCATTTT. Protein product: CSASLGYSNQPQHF.

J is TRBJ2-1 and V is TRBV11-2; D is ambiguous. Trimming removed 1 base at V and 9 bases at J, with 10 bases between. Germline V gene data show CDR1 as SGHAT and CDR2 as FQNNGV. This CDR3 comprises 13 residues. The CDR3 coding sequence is TGTGCCAGCAGCTTAGCTAGAACAACTGAGCAGTTCTTC. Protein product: CASSLARTTEQFF.

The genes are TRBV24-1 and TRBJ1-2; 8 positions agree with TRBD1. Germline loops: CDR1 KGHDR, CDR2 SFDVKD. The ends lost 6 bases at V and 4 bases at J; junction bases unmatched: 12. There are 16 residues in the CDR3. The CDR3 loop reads CATSPGGGQGPYGYTF. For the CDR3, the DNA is TGTGCCACCAGTCCAGGGGGAGGACAGGGACCCTATGGCTACACCTTC.

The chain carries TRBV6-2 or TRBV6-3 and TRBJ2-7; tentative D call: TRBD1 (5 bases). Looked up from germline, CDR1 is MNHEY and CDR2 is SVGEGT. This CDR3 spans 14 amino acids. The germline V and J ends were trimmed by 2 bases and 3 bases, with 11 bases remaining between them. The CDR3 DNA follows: TGTGCCAGCAGTTACCCCGGCAGGGTCTACGAGCAGTACTTC. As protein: CASSYPGRVYEQYF.

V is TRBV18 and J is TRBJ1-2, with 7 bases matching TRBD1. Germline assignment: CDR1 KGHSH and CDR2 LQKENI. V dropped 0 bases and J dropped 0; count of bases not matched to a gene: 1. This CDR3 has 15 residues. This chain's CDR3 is CASSPPGQPNYGYTF. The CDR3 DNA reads TGTGCCAGCTCACCACCGGGACAGCCTAACTATGGCTACACCTTC.

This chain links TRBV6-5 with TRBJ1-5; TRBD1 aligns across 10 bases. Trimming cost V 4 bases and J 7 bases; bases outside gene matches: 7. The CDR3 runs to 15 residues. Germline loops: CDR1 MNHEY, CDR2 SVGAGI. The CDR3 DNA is TGTGCCAGCAGTTCCACGACAGGGGGCCTGCAGCCCCAGCATTTT. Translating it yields CASSSTTGGLQPQHF.

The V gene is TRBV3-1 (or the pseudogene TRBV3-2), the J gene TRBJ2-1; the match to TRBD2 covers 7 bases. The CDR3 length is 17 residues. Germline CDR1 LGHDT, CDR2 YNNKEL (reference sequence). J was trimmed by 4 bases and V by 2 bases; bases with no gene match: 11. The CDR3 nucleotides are TGTGCCAGCAGCCAACGAATCCTGGGACTAACATACAATGAGCAGTTCTTC. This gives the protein CASSQRILGLTYNEQFF.